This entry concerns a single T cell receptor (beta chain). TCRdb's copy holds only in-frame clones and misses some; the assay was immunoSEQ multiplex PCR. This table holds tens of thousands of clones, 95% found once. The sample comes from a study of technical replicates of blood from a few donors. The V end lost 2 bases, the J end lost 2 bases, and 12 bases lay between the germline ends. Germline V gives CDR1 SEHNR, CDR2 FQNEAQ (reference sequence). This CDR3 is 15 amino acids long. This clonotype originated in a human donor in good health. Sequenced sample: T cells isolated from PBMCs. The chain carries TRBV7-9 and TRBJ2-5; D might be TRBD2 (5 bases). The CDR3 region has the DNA TGTGCCAGCAGCTTAATAGGACGAGGGCAAGAGACCCAGTACTTC. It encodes CASSLIGRGQETQYF.